This T cell receptor beta chain is from a study of T cell repertoires in cytomegalovirus infection. Study-level points and caveats: Summed frequency of public TCR beta families distinguished CMV carriers with the relevant HLA.

About this clonotype: Its antigen remains unidentified.

This CDR3 has 15 residues. The V end was cut by 4 bases, the J end by 7 bases, with 14 bases between. Germline-derived CDR1 and CDR2 are SGHVS and FNYEAQ. TCRdb reprocessed the reads via MiXCR and lists one record per CDR3 protein. The table includes some 500,000 distinct CDR3 sequences, 33% detected once. The starting material was cultured PBMCs, obtained from culture after CMV antigen stimulation. This chain links TRBV7-6 with TRBJ1-6; D might be TRBD1 (6 bases). This receptor was taken from a human donor in good health (CMV status not recorded). Some clones in this sample may be carry-over from other donors' samples. CDR3 in amino acids: CASSSWTEVNSPLHF. The CDR3 region has the DNA TGTGCCAGCAGCTCTTGGACAGAAGTAAATTCACCCCTCCACTTT.